Here is one TCR beta chain with its context. The sample belongs to a study of OX40 agonist ivuxolimab in advanced cancers. Sequencing was performed with immunoSEQ multiplex PCR; in TCRdb, only in-frame clones are kept and a portion is missing. The table shows tens of thousands of clones, with approximately 85% occurring only once. CDR1 is SGHRS and CDR2 is YFSETQ in the germline V gene. V was trimmed by 5 bases and J by 9 bases, leaving 15 bases between them. The CDR3 covers 13 residues. The rearrangement joins TRBV5-1 to TRBJ2-1; D gene ambiguous. The sequence was obtained from an adult with an advanced solid tumor such as melanoma, head and neck, liver or kidney cancer. The input for sequencing was CD4+ or CD8+ T cells sorted from blood, taken in a trial of the OX40 agonist ivuxolimab. The CDR3 DNA is TGCGCCAGCAGTCCCCCCATAGCTGGTGAGCAGTTCTTC. Protein product: CASSPPIAGEQFF.